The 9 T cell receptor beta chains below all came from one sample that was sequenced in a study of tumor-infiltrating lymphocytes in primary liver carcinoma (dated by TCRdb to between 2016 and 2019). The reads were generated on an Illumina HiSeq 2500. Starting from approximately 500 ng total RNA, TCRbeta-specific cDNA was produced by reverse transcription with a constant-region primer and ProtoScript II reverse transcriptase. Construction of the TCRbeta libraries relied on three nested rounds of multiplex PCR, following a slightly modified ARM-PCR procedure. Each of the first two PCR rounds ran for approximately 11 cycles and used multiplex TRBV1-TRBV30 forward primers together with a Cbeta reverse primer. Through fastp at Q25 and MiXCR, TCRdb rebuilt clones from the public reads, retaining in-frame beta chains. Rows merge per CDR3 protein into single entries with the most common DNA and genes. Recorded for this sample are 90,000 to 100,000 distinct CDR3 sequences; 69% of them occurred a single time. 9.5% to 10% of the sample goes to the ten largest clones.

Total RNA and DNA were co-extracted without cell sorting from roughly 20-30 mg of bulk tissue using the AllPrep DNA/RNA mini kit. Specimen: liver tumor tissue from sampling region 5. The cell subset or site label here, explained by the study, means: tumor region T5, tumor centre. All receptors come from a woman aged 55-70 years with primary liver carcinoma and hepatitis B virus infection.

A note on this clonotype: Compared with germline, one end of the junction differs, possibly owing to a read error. The CDR3 DNA sequence: TGTGCCAGGAGCCTTCGGACAGCAGGACTACGCGAGAAGTACTTC. Translating it yields CARSLRTAGLREKYF. V gene TRBV11-1 combines with J gene TRBJ2-7; D tentatively fits TRBD1 or TRBD2 (6 bases each). Germline V gene data show CDR1 as SGHAT and CDR2 as FQDESV (reference sequence). There are 15 residues in the CDR3.

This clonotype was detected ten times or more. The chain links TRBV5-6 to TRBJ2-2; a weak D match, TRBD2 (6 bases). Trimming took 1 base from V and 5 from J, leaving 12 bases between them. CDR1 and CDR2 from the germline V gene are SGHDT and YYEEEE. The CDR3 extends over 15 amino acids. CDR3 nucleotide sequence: TGTGCCAGCAGCTTGTTCGGGAGCGCTACCGGGGAGCTGTTTTTT. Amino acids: CASSLFGSATGELFF.

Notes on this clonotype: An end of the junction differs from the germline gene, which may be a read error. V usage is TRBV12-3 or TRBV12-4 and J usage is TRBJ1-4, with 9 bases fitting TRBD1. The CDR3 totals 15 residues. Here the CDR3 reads CANSFGQGLYEKLFF. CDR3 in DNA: TGTGCCAACAGTTTCGGACAGGGGCTGTACGAAAAACTATTTTTT.

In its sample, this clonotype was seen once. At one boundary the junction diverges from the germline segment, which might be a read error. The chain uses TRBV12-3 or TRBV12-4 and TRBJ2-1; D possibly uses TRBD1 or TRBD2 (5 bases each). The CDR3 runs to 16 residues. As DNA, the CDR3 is TGTGCCTGCAGTAAGGTTGTGTGGGGGAGCGACAATGAACAGTTCTTC. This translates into CACSKVVWGSDNEQFF.

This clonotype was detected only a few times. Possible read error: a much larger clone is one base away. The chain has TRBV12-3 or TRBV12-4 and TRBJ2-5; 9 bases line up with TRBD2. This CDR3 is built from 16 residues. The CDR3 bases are TGTGTCAGCAGCCTCGCCCGAGGAGCGGGAGGTGAGACCCAGTACTTC. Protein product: CVSSLARGAGGETQYF.

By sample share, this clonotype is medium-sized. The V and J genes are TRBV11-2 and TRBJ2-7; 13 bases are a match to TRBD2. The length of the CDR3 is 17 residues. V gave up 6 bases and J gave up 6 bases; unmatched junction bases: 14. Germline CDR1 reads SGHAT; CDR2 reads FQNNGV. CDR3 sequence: CASRERLAGGPGGEQYF. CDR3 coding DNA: TGTGCCAGCAGAGAGCGACTAGCGGGAGGCCCAGGGGGCGAGCAGTACTTC.

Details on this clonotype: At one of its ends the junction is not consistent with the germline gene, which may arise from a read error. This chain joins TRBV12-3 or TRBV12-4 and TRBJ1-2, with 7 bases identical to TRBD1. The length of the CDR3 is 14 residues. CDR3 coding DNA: TGCGCCAGCAGTTTCTACAGGGGTGCCTATGGCTACACCTTC. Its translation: CASSFYRGAYGYTF.

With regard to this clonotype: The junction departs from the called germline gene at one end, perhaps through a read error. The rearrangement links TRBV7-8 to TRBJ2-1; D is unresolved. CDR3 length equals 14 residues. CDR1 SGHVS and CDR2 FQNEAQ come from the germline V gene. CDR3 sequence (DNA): TGTGCCAGCAGCCTACGGACGGAACTCAATGAGCAGATCTTC. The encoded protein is CASSLRTELNEQIF.

The CDR3, as DNA: TGTGCCAGCTCACCAGGGCAGGGAAACACCATATATTTT. It translates to CASSPGQGNTIYF. J is TRBJ1-3 and V is TRBV18, with no clear D. The CDR3 covers 13 residues. V was shortened by 2 bases and J by 4 bases, with 6 bases between the two germline ends. The germline gives CDR1 KGHSH, CDR2 LQKENI.